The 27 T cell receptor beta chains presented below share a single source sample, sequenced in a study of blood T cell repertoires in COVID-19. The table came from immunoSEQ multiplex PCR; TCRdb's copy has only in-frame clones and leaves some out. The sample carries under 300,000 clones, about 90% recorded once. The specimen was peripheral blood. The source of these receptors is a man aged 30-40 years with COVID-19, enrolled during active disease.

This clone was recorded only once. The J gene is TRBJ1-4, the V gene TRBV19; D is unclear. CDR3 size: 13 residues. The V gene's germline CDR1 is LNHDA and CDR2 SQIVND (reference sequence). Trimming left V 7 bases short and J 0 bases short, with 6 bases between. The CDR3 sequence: CASIAATNEKLFF. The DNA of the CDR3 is TGTGCCAGTATAGCTGCAACTAATGAAAAACTGTTTTTT. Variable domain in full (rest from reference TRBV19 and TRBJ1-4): DGGITQSPKYLFRKEGQNVTLSCEQNLNHDAMYWYRQDPGQGLRLIYYSQIVNDFQKGDIAEGYSVSREKKESFPLTVTSAQKNPTAFYLCASIAATNEKLFFGSGTQLSVL.

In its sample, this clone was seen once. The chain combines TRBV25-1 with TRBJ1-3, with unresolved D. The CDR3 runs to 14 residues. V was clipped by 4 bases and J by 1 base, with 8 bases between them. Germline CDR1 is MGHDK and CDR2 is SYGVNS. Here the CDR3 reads CASSAEASGNTIYF. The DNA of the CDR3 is TGTGCCAGCAGTGCAGAGGCGTCTGGAAACACCATATATTTT. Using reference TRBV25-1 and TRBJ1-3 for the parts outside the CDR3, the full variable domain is EADIYQTPRYLVIGTGKKITLECSQTMGHDKMYWYQQDPGMELHLIHYSYGVNSTEKGDLSSESTVSRIRTEHFPLTLESARPSHTSQYLCASSAEASGNTIYFGEGSWLTVV.

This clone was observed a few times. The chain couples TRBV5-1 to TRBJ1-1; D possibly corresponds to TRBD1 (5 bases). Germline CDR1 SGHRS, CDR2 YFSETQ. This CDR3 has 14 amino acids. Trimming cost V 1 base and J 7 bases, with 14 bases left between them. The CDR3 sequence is CASSLPGPSSEAFF. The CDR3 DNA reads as TGCGCCAGCAGCTTGCCAGGGCCGTCCAGTGAAGCTTTCTTT.

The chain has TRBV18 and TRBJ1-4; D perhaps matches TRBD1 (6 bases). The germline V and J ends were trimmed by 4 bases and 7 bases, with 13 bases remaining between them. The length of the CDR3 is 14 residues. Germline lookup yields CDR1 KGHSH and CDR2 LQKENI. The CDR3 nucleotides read TGTGCCAGCTCACTCGGGACAAGTGGTGAAAAACTGTTTTTT. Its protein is CASSLGTSGEKLFF.

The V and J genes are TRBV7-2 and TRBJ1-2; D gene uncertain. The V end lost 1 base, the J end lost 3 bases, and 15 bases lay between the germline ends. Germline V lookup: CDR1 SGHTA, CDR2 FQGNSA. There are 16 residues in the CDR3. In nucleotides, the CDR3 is TGTGCCAGCAGCTTAGTTGCCATTGAGGTTGACTATGGCTACACCTTC. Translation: CASSLVAIEVDYGYTF.

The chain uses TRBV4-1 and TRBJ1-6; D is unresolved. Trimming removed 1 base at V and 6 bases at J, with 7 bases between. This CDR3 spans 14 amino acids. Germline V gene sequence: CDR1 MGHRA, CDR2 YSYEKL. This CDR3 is CASSQGQFNSPLHF. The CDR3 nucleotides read TGCGCCAGCAGCCAAGGGCAGTTTAATTCACCCCTCCACTTT.

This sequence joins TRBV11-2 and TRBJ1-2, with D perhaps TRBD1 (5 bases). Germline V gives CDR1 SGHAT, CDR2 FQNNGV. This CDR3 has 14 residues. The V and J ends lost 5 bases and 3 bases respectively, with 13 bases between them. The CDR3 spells CASSQSDSDYGYTF. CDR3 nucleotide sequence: TGTGCCAGCAGCCAGTCAGACAGTGACTATGGCTACACCTTC.

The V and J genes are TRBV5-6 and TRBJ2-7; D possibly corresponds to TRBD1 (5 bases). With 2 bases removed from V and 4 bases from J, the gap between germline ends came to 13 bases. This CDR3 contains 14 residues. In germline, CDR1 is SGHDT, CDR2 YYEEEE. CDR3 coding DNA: TGTGCCAGCAGCTTTGGCAGGGTGACTTACGAGCAGTACTTC. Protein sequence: CASSFGRVTYEQYF. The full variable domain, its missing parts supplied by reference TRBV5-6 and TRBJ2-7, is DAGVTQSPTHLIKTRGQQVTLRCSPKSGHDTVSWYQQALGQGPQFIFQYYEEEERQRGNFPDRFSGHQFPNYSSELNVNALLLGDSALYLCASSFGRVTYEQYFGPGTRLTVT.

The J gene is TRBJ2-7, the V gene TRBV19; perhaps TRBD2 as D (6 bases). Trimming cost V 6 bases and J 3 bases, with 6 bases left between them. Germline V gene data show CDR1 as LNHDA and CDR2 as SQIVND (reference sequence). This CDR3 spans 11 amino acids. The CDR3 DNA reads TGTGCCAGTAGGGGGGGCTACGAGCAGTACTTC. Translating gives CASRGGYEQYF.

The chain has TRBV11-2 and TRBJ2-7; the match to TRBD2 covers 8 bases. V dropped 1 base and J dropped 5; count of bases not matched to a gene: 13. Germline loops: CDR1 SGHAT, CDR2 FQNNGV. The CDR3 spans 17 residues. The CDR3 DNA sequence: TGTGCCAGCAGCTTAGGTCCGTCGGGGGGGCCTTTCAACGAGCAGTACTTC. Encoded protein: CASSLGPSGGPFNEQYF.

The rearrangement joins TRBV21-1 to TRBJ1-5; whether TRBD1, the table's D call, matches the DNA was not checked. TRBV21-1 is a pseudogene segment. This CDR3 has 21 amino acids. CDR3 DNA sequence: TGTGCCAGCAGCAAAATTTATCCCGGACAGGGACCTTCTTATAGCAATCAGCCCCAGCATTTT. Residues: CASSKIYPGQGPSYSNQPQHF.

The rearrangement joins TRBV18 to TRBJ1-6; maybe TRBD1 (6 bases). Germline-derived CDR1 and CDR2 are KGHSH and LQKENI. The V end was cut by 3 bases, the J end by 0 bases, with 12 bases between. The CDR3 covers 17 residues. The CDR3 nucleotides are TGTGCCAGCTCACCTTACACAGGGAGCTCCTATAATTCACCCCTCCACTTT. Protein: CASSPYTGSSYNSPLHF.

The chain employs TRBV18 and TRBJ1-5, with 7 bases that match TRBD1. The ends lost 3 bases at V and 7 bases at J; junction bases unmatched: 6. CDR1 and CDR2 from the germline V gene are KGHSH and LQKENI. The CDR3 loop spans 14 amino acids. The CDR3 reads CASSPDRVGQPQHF. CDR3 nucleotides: TGTGCCAGCTCACCCGACAGGGTGGGACAGCCCCAGCATTTT.

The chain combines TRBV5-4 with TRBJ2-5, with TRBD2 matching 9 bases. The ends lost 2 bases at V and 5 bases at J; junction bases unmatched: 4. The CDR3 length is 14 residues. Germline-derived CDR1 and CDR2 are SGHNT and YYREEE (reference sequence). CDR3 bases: TGTGCCAGCAGCTTCGCGGGGGGGCGTGAGACCCAGTACTTC. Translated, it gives CASSFAGGRETQYF.

The CDR3 here is CAISESYVWSGTPDYGYTF. The CDR3 coding sequence is TGTGCCATCAGTGAGTCTTACGTATGGTCGGGGACACCGGACTATGGCTACACCTTC. The chain employs TRBV10-3 and TRBJ1-2; perhaps TRBD1 as D (6 bases). The CDR3 is 19 amino acids. V dropped 0 bases and J dropped 3 bases, with 23 bases sitting between them. Germline lookup yields CDR1 ENHRY and CDR2 SYGVKD.

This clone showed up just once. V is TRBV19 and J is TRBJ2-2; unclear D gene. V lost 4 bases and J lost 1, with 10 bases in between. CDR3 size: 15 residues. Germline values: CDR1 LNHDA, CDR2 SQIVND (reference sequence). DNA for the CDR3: TGTGCCAGTAGTACCCAGGCGCTGAACACCGGGGAGCTGTTTTTT. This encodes CASSTQALNTGELFF. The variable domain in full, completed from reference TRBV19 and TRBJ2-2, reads DGGITQSPKYLFRKEGQNVTLSCEQNLNHDAMYWYRQDPGQGLRLIYYSQIVNDFQKGDIAEGYSVSREKKESFPLTVTSAQKNPTAFYLCASSTQALNTGELFFGEGSRLTVL.

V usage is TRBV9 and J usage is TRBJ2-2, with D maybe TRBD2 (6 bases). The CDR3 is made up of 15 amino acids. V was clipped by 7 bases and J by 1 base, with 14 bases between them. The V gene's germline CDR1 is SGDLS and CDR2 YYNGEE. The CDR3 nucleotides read TGTGCCAGCCATAGGGACTTCGGGAACACCGGGGAGCTGTTTTTT. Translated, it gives CASHRDFGNTGELFF.

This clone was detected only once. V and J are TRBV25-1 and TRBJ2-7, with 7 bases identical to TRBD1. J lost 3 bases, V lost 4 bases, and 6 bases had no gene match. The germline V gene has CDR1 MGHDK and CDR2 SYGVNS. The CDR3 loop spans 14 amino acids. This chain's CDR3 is CASSASGTDYEQYF. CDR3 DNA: TGTGCCAGCAGTGCATCCGGGACAGACTACGAGCAGTACTTC.

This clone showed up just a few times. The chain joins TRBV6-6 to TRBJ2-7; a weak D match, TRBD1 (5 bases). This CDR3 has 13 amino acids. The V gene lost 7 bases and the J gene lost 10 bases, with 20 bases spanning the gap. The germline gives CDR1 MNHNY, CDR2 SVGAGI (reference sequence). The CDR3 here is CASTNLGARPQYF. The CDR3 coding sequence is TGTGCCAGCACCAATCTAGGGGCGCGACCCCAGTACTTC.

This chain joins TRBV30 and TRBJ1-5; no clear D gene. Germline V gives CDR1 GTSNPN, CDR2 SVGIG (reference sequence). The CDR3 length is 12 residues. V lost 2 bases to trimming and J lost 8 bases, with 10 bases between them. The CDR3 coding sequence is TGTGCCTGGAGTTCTCCCGCGGAGCCCCAGCATTTT. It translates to CAWSSPAEPQHF.

The CDR3 region is CASSLSGAYTGELFF. The CDR3 DNA reads as TGTGCCAGCAGCCTTAGCGGGGCTTACACCGGGGAGCTGTTTTTT. This chain joins TRBV7-9 and TRBJ2-2; TRBD2 agrees at 8 bases. This CDR3 spans 15 amino acids. Germline V gene sequence: CDR1 SEHNR, CDR2 FQNEAQ (reference sequence). The junction had 5 bases not matched to a gene; V was cut back by 5 bases and J by 3 bases.

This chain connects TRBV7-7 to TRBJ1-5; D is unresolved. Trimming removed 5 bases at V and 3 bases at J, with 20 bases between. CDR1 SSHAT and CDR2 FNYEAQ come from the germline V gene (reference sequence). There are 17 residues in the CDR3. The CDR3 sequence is CASSAISNSGLNQPQHF. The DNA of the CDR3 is TGTGCCAGCAGCGCAATTTCAAACAGCGGGCTCAATCAGCCCCAGCATTTT. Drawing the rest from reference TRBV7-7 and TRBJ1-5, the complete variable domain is GAGVSQSPRYKVTKRGQDVTLRCDPISSHATLYWYQQALGQGPEFLTYFNYEAQPDKSGLPSDRFSAERPEGSISTLTIQRTEQRDSAMYRCASSAISNSGLNQPQHFGDGTRLSIL.

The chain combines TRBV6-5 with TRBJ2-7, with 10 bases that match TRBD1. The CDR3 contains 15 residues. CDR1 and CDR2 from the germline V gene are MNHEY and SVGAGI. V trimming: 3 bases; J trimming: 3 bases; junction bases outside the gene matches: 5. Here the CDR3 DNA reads TGTGCCAGCAGTTATGGGTGGACAGGGGGCTACGAGCAGTACTTC. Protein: CASSYGWTGGYEQYF.

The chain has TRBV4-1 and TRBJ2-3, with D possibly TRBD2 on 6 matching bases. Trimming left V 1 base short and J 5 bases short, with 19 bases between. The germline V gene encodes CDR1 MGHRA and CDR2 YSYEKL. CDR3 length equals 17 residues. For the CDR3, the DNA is TGCGCCAGCAGCCAAGTTGGGCCGGGGGTGGCGGGAGATACGCAGTATTTT. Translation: CASSQVGPGVAGDTQYF.

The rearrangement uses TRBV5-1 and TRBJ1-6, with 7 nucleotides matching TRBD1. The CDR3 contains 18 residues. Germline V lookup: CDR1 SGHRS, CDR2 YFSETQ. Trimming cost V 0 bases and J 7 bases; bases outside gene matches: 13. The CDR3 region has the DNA TGCGCCAGCAGCTTGGCTTTGACAGGGCCCCTTGGCAATTCACCCCTCCACTTT. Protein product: CASSLALTGPLGNSPLHF.

Written as DNA, the CDR3 is TGTGCCAGCAGCAAAGGGACAACTTACGAGCAGTACTTC. Its protein product is CASSKGTTYEQYF. This rearrangement joins TRBV5-4 to TRBJ2-7, with D perhaps matching TRBD1 (6 bases). Germline V gene data show CDR1 as SGHNT and CDR2 as YYREEE (reference sequence). Between the trimmed V and J ends, which lost 4 bases and 4 bases, there was a span of 12 bases. The CDR3 spans 13 residues.

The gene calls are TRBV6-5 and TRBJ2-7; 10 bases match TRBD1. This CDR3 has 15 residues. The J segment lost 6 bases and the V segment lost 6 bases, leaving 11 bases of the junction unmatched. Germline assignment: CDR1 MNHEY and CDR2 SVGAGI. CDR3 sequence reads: CASRPRTGGSSEQYF. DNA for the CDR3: TGTGCCAGCAGGCCCAGGACAGGGGGAAGTAGCGAGCAGTACTTC.